Shown below are 9 T cell receptor beta chains from a single sample sequenced in a study of identical twins. TCRdb re-called the 5' RACE reads with MiXCR, one entry per CDR3 protein. This table holds 400,000 to 550,000 distinct CDR3 sequences, 22% found once. These data were also filed under a second study, of T cells expressing NK-cell markers.

Source material: CD4+ T cells sorted from blood. The receptors stem from a woman under 30 in good health.

The chain links TRBV20-1 to TRBJ2-7, with D hard to call. The V gene lost 6 bases and the J gene lost 1 base, with 13 bases spanning the gap. The CDR3 length is 13 residues. Germline-derived CDR1 and CDR2 are DFQATT and SNEGSKA (reference sequence). CDR3 sequence reads: CSARHQASYEQYF. For the CDR3, the DNA is TGCAGTGCCAGACACCAGGCGTCCTACGAGCAGTACTTC.

The V call is TRBV7-2, the J call TRBJ2-7, with a weak D call TRBD2 (5 bases). Trimming stripped 5 bases from V and 0 bases from J, with 17 bases between. Germline loops: CDR1 SGHTA, CDR2 FQGNSA. This CDR3 is built from 16 residues. Written as DNA, the CDR3 is TGTGCCAGCAGCGCACCCCCGATGGGGAGCTCCTACGAGCAGTACTTC. Amino acids: CASSAPPMGSSYEQYF.

This clonotype occurred a few times. The rearrangement links TRBV12-3 or TRBV12-4 to TRBJ1-1; no clear D. The CDR3 has 14 amino acids. The V end was cut by 3 bases, the J end by 0 bases, with 8 bases between. CDR3 amino acids: CASSLPFMNTEAFF. The CDR3 DNA is TGTGCCAGCAGTTTGCCCTTCATGAACACTGAAGCTTTCTTT.

This clonotype was detected only a few times. This rearrangement joins TRBV6-2 or TRBV6-3 to TRBJ1-2; no reliable D call. Trimming removed 8 bases at V and 8 bases at J, with 12 bases between. The CDR3 loop spans 11 amino acids. Germline loops: CDR1 MNHEY, CDR2 SVGEGT. CDR3 residues: CASSNFGGYTF. The DNA for the CDR3 is TGTGCCAGCTCGAACTTTGGCGGCTACACCTTC.

The chain carries TRBV20-1 and TRBJ2-7, with D possibly TRBD1 on 5 matching bases. From germline, CDR1 is DFQATT and CDR2 SNEGSKA (reference sequence). V was pared by 3 bases and J by 0 bases, with 9 bases between. The CDR3 consists of 13 residues. The CDR3 bases are TGCAGTGCTAGGGGGCCCGCCTCCTACGAGCAGTACTTC. It is translated as CSARGPASYEQYF.

This clonotype was detected ten times or more. This chain connects TRBV20-1 to TRBJ2-1; D possibly uses TRBD1 or TRBD2 (5 bases each). Trimming pared 3 bases from V and 10 bases from J, leaving 22 bases between. The length of the CDR3 is 15 residues. Germline V CDR1 and CDR2: DFQATT, SNEGSKA (reference sequence). CDR3 nucleotide sequence: TGCAGTGCTAGTAAGTGGACTCCAACGGGGCAGGAGCAGTTCTTC. Translated, it gives CSASKWTPTGQEQFF.

V is TRBV6-6 and J is TRBJ2-7; the match to TRBD2 covers 8 bases. This CDR3 has 13 amino acids. Losses at the gene ends were 7 bases for V and 2 bases for J; bases not matched to a gene: 4. Germline CDR1 reads MNHNY; CDR2 reads SVGAGI (reference sequence). CDR3 bases: TGTGCCAGCAAGGATAGCGGGACCTACGAGCAGTACTTC. It specifies CASKDSGTYEQYF.

This chain connects TRBV7-8 to TRBJ2-4; D is perhaps TRBD2 (5 bases). CDR1 and CDR2 from the germline V gene are SGHVS and FQNEAQ. This CDR3 region has 16 residues. V shed 5 bases and J shed 8 bases, with 22 bases lying between them. CDR3 loop: CASSPRLRDDMHIQYF. CDR3 DNA sequence: TGTGCCAGCAGCCCAAGGTTGAGGGATGATATGCACATTCAGTACTTC.

This clonotype occurred a few times. The V and J genes are TRBV30 and TRBJ1-1; D unclear. The V gene's germline CDR1 is GTSNPN and CDR2 SVGIG (reference sequence). The V end was cut by 0 bases, the J end by 7 bases, with 6 bases between. This CDR3 is 11 amino acids long. This CDR3 reads CAWSVGGEAFF. The CDR3 DNA follows: TGTGCCTGGAGTGTAGGTGGTGAAGCTTTCTTT.